This TCR beta chain was sequenced for a study of Ad26.COV2.S vaccination and SARS-CoV-2 variants. V lost 8 bases and J 8 bases, leaving 13 bases between the germline ends. Germline CDR1 reads MDHEN; CDR2 reads SYDVKM. This CDR3 contains 13 residues. This clone came up once. TCRdb's table, derived via immunoSEQ multiplex PCR, lists solely in-frame clones and lacks some. The sample carries approximately 140,000 clones, 70% to 90% recorded once. The input for sequencing was peripheral blood, taken after recovery from COVID-19. The sequence derives from a human donor who had recovered from COVID-19. V gene TRBV28 combines with J gene TRBJ1-6; D is perhaps TRBD1 (5 bases). CDR3 in DNA: TGTGCCAGCTCGTCGGGACTTGATTCACCCCTCCACTTT. Translating it yields CASSSGLDSPLHF.